The T cell receptor (beta chain) under discussion was sequenced for a study of Tregs in tolerant kidney transplant recipients. General study findings and limits: Some patients' samples used different primers over time, so nucleotide sequences weren't comparable.

About this clone itself: The target antigen is unknown.

Before regulatory T cell sorting, thawed PBMCs rested overnight at 37°C in approximately 200 IU/ml IL-2. TCRdb's table, derived via immunoSEQ multiplex PCR, lists solely in-frame clones and lacks some. The profile shows just under 65,000 clones, roughly 98% of them singletons. This sample comprised Tregs from blood, obtained before the transplant. The receptor was derived from a human donor who received a combined kidney and bone marrow transplant.

The CDR3 reads CASSWGGLDYNEQFF. CDR3 DNA: TGCGCCAGCAGCTGGGGAGGCCTTGATTACAATGAGCAGTTCTTC. This chain connects TRBV5-1 to TRBJ2-1, with D perhaps matching TRBD2 (6 bases). V lost 3 bases and J 4 bases, leaving 14 bases between the germline ends. Germline CDR1 reads SGHRS; CDR2 reads YFSETQ. The CDR3 covers 15 residues.